This T cell receptor (beta chain) derives from a study of T cell changes during pregnancy in multiple sclerosis. Between the trimmed V and J ends, which lost 0 bases and 6 bases, there was a span of 14 bases. Germline loops: CDR1 SGHRS, CDR2 YFSETQ. The CDR3 contains 15 residues. Produced via immunoSEQ multiplex PCR; TCRdb's table is partial and in-frame only. The sample lists 70,000 to 95,000 clones; 93% were seen once. The sample was peripheral blood, taken in the second trimester of pregnancy. J is TRBJ2-3 and V is TRBV5-1; TRBD1 might be the D (5 bases). The receptor's source is a female donor with multiple sclerosis, enrolled in a pregnancy study. DNA for the CDR3: TGCGCCAGCAGCTTGGGACCGTCGAAGGGGGATACGCAGTATTTT. It translates to CASSLGPSKGDTQYF.